This T cell receptor (beta chain) was obtained from a study of cytotoxic CD8 clonotypes in ibrutinib-treated CLL. Study-wide background: Response samples were taken after a median of about 12 months on treatment, range 6 to 36.

The V gene lost 9 bases and the J gene lost 2 bases, with 17 bases spanning the gap. The CDR3 length is 14 residues. In germline, CDR1 is MNHNY, CDR2 SVGAGI (reference sequence). Here immunoSEQ multiplex PCR was the method, and the copy in TCRdb shows in-frame clones only, minus some. The data contain 130,000 or so clones, about 72% of them seen just once; the ten biggest clones take up 25% to 30%. The source material was PBMCs, sampled after 12 months of ibrutinib treatment. The source of this sequence is a human donor with chronic lymphocytic leukemia. This chain connects TRBV6-6 to TRBJ2-7; tentative D call: TRBD2 (5 bases). The CDR3 DNA is TGTGCCAGTGAGAATGCCGGGGAGCCCTACGAGCAGTACTTC. This translates into CASENAGEPYEQYF.